The 30 T cell receptor beta chains listed next were all sequenced from one sample in a study of blood T cell repertoires in COVID-19. The data were produced by immunoSEQ multiplex PCR, yet TCRdb's version contains in-frame clones alone and is incomplete. The table lists almost 55,000 clones, more than 75% of them singletons. Material for sequencing was peripheral blood. Source of these receptors: a man aged 50-59 years with active COVID-19.

This chain joins TRBV10-3 and TRBJ1-1; 7 bases are a match to TRBD1. With 2 bases clipped from V and 8 bases from J, the junction kept 5 bases outside the gene matches. Germline values: CDR1 ENHRY, CDR2 SYGVKD. There are 13 residues in the CDR3. CDR3 coding DNA: TGTGCCATCAGTGAGCCCTCCAGGGGGGAAGCTTTCTTT. Translating it yields CAISEPSRGEAFF.

V is TRBV2 and J is TRBJ2-7, with 7 bases matching TRBD1. This CDR3 region has 13 residues. Germline lookup yields CDR1 SNHLY and CDR2 FYNNEI. V lost 7 bases to trimming and J lost 2 bases; unmatched junction nucleotides: 5. The CDR3 is CASTSDRAYEQYF. For the CDR3, the DNA is TGTGCCAGCACCTCAGACAGGGCCTACGAGCAGTACTTC.

This chain joins TRBV11-2 and TRBJ1-1, with D possibly being TRBD1 (5 bases). This CDR3 contains 13 residues. CDR1 and CDR2 from the germline V gene are SGHAT and FQNNGV. With 0 bases removed from V and 8 bases from J, the gap between germline ends came to 10 bases. The CDR3 region is CASSLDHWGEAFF. The CDR3 nucleotides are TGTGCCAGCAGCTTAGATCACTGGGGCGAAGCTTTCTTT.

This chain connects TRBV10-3 to TRBJ1-6; 10 nucleotides line up with TRBD1. Trimming at V came to 8 bases and at J to 9 bases, leaving 4 bases not matched to a gene. In germline, CDR1 is ENHRY, CDR2 SYGVKD. The CDR3 length is 13 residues. CDR3 sequence: CAIRRDRGSPLHF. The CDR3, as DNA: TGTGCCATCCGCCGGGACAGGGGTTCACCCCTCCACTTT.

This clone has only one observation. CDR3 nucleotide sequence: TGCGCCAGCAGCCAAGCCCCCAGCTCTGGAAACACCATATATTTT. Translation gives CASSQAPSSGNTIYF. The chain couples TRBV4-3 to TRBJ1-3; no clear D gene. The CDR3 runs 15 residues. The germline V and J ends were trimmed by 1 base and 0 bases, with 7 bases remaining between them. The V gene's germline CDR1 is LGHNA and CDR2 YSLEER.

V gene TRBV30 combines with J gene TRBJ1-2; the D gene is possibly TRBD1 (6 bases). V was cut by 8 bases and J by 8 bases, with 15 bases left in between. CDR3 length: 11 amino acids. CDR1 is GTSNPN, CDR2 SVGIG, per germline (reference sequence). CDR3 bases: TGTGCCAGACCAGGGGAATTAGGCTACACCTTC. The encoded protein is CARPGELGYTF.

The chain combines TRBV4-1 with TRBJ1-4, with a weak D call TRBD1 (5 bases). The CDR3 is made up of 13 amino acids. With 1 base removed from V and 8 bases from J, the gap between germline ends came to 8 bases. Germline-derived CDR1 and CDR2 are MGHRA and YSYEKL. This CDR3 is CASSQVQGEKLFF. The CDR3 DNA reads as TGCGCCAGCAGCCAAGTGCAGGGAGAAAAACTGTTTTTT.

CDR3 DNA sequence: TGTGCCAGCTCTACGGGCACCGGGGAGCTGTTTTTT. As protein: CASSTGTGELFF. V usage is TRBV13 and J usage is TRBJ2-2; D remains unclear. Germline V gene sequence: CDR1 PRHDT, CDR2 FYEKMQ (reference sequence). CDR3 size: 12 residues. The V gene lost 8 bases and the J gene lost 4 bases, with 8 bases spanning the gap.

The chain is built from TRBV19 and TRBJ2-7; D not resolved. The germline V and J ends were trimmed by 4 bases and 4 bases, with 5 bases remaining between them. Germline lookup yields CDR1 LNHDA and CDR2 SQIVND (reference sequence). CDR3 length: 11 residues. CDR3 in amino acids: CASSTGYEQYF. The CDR3 nucleotides are TGTGCCAGTAGTACCGGGTACGAGCAGTACTTC.

This chain connects TRBV28 to TRBJ1-1, with TRBD1 matching 9 bases. Losses at the gene ends were 4 bases for V and 11 bases for J; bases not matched to a gene: 5. This CDR3 has 12 residues. CDR1 MDHEN and CDR2 SYDVKM come from the germline V gene. The CDR3 reads CASSSQGASAFF. The CDR3 region has the DNA TGTGCCAGCAGTTCACAGGGGGCTTCGGCTTTCTTT. Using reference TRBV28 and TRBJ1-1 for the parts outside the CDR3, the full variable domain is DVKVTQSSRYLVKRTGEKVFLECVQDMDHENMFWYRQDPGLGLRLIYFSYDVKMKEKGDIPEGYSVSREKKERFSLILESASTNQTSMYLCASSSQGASAFFGQGTRLTVV.

CDR3: CASFGGEQFF. The CDR3 nucleotides are TGTGCCAGCTTCGGGGGTGAGCAGTTCTTC. The chain has TRBV28 and TRBJ2-1; a weak D match, TRBD2 (6 bases). Germline-derived CDR1 and CDR2 are MDHEN and SYDVKM. Trimming removed 8 bases from V and 9 bases from J, with 8 bases in between. The CDR3 has 10 amino acids. The full variable domain, its missing parts supplied by reference TRBV28 and TRBJ2-1, is DVKVTQSSRYLVKRTGEKVFLECVQDMDHENMFWYRQDPGLGLRLIYFSYDVKMKEKGDIPEGYSVSREKKERFSLILESASTNQTSMYLCASFGGEQFFGPGTRLTVL.

The V call is TRBV3-1 (or the pseudogene TRBV3-2), the J call TRBJ2-3; tentatively, D is TRBD2 (6 bases). Trimming left V 3 bases short and J 0 bases short, with 7 bases between. Germline CDR1 and CDR2: LGHDT and YNNKEL (reference sequence). This CDR3 has 14 residues. Here the CDR3 reads CASSHSGSTDTQYF. CDR3 DNA: TGTGCCAGCAGCCACAGCGGGAGCACAGATACGCAGTATTTT.

The chain has TRBV19 and TRBJ1-6; D is uncertain. The CDR3 has 17 residues. From germline, CDR1 is LNHDA and CDR2 SQIVND (reference sequence). The V and J ends lost 6 bases and 4 bases respectively, with 19 bases between them. CDR3 amino acids: CASRNTLGAAYNSPLHF. DNA of the CDR3: TGTGCCAGTAGGAACACCCTTGGAGCGGCGTATAATTCACCCCTCCACTTT.

V usage is TRBV5-1 and J usage is TRBJ2-7, with D perhaps TRBD1 (5 bases). V lost 4 bases, J lost 2 bases, and 13 bases lay in between. CDR3 length: 14 amino acids. Germline V gene sequence: CDR1 SGHRS, CDR2 YFSETQ. CDR3 sequence reads: CASSDDRGPYEQYF. Written as DNA, the CDR3 is TGCGCCAGCAGCGACGACAGAGGACCCTACGAGCAGTACTTC.

The rearrangement joins TRBV19 to TRBJ2-5; 9 nucleotides agree with TRBD1. This CDR3 region has 17 residues. Trimming took 4 bases from V and 1 from J; bases not matched to a gene: 10. Germline V gene data show CDR1 as LNHDA and CDR2 as SQIVND (reference sequence). The CDR3 loop is CASSKLQGAPSQETQYF. The CDR3 bases are TGTGCCAGTAGTAAGCTACAGGGGGCTCCTAGCCAAGAGACCCAGTACTTC.

The rearrangement joins TRBV6-6 to TRBJ2-5, with 8 bases matching TRBD1. The CDR3 has 14 residues. V was clipped by 6 bases and J by 3 bases; unmatched bases: 6. Per germline, CDR1 MNHNY and CDR2 SVGAGI (reference sequence). The CDR3 DNA is TGTGCCAGCAGACACGGACAGGGCGAAGAGACCCAGTACTTC. Protein: CASRHGQGEETQYF.

V and J are TRBV5-6 and TRBJ1-1; D remains unclear. Trimming took 1 base from V and 8 from J, leaving 9 bases between them. The germline gives CDR1 SGHDT, CDR2 YYEEEE. The CDR3 contains 12 residues. This CDR3 is CASSLSGGEAFF. The CDR3 DNA reads TGTGCCAGCAGCTTGTCGGGAGGGGAAGCTTTCTTT.

This clone was detected a few times. The chain joins TRBV7-8 to TRBJ2-7; 7 bases agree with TRBD1. The CDR3 runs to 15 residues. Germline V CDR1 and CDR2: SGHVS, FQNEAQ. V lost 2 bases and J lost 3; bases outside the gene matches: 7. CDR3 sequence reads: CASSLLQGDYYEQYF. The DNA for the CDR3 is TGTGCCAGCAGCTTACTCCAGGGGGATTACTACGAGCAGTACTTC.

The chain recombines TRBV5-4 with TRBJ2-5; no clear D. Germline values: CDR1 SGHNT, CDR2 YYREEE (reference sequence). Trimming stripped 1 base from V and 4 bases from J, with 11 bases between. The CDR3 extends over 14 amino acids. The DNA of the CDR3 is TGTGCCAGCAGCTTGCAGTCACCGCCAGAGACCCAGTACTTC. Translation gives CASSLQSPPETQYF.

The table lists this clone with a count of one. The chain couples TRBV5-6 to TRBJ2-5; 7 bases agree with TRBD2. CDR1 is SGHDT and CDR2 is YYEEEE in the germline V gene. J lost 5 bases, V lost 3 bases, and 10 bases had no gene match. This CDR3 comprises 15 residues. CDR3 loop: CASSWVGLPPETQYF. The DNA for the CDR3 is TGTGCCAGCAGCTGGGTGGGACTACCCCCGGAGACCCAGTACTTC.

The J gene is TRBJ1-1, the V gene TRBV7-9; 8 nucleotides line up with TRBD1. The V and J ends lost 4 bases and 5 bases, in that order; junction bases with no gene match: 12. The CDR3 runs to 16 residues. Germline-derived CDR1 and CDR2 are SEHNR and FQNEAQ (reference sequence). The CDR3 here is CASSSPRGQGGTEAFF. For the CDR3, the DNA is TGTGCCAGCAGCTCGCCCCGAGGACAGGGAGGTACTGAAGCTTTCTTT.

To note about this clone: One junction end does not reproduce the germline sequence, and a read error may be involved. V is TRBV7-7 and J is TRBJ2-3; TRBD2 matches 10 bases. The germline gives CDR1 SSHAT, CDR2 FNYEAQ (reference sequence). The CDR3 sequence is 15 residues long. DNA for the CDR3: TGTGCTAGCAGCTCCAGCGGGGGGGCCTCAGATACGCAGTATTTT. As protein: CASSSSGGASDTQYF.

J is TRBJ2-3 and V is TRBV9, with 9 bases that match TRBD2. From germline, CDR1 is SGDLS and CDR2 YYNGEE. J lost 5 bases, V lost 0 bases, and 7 bases had no gene match. This CDR3 has 16 amino acids. In DNA, the CDR3 is TGTGCCAGCAGCGTAGTGGGTAGCGGGGGCCAAGATACGCAGTATTTT. Its translation is CASSVVGSGGQDTQYF.

The chain employs TRBV5-1 and TRBJ2-1, with 14 positions matching TRBD2. The CDR3 spans 15 residues. The V gene end was trimmed by 4 bases and the J gene end by 6 bases; junction bases not matched to a gene: 3. The germline V gene has CDR1 SGHRS and CDR2 YFSETQ. Written as DNA, the CDR3 is TGCGCCAGCAGCCTCGGGACTAGCGGGAGCAATGAGCAGTTCTTC. Its protein is CASSLGTSGSNEQFF.

The chain couples TRBV19 to TRBJ2-2; D is uncertain. V was trimmed by 4 bases and J by 10 bases, leaving 13 bases between them. The CDR3 spans 13 residues. Germline lookup yields CDR1 LNHDA and CDR2 SQIVND (reference sequence). For the CDR3, the DNA is TGTGCCAGTAGTACAGGTTGGAAGGTGGAGCTGTTTTTT. Its translation is CASSTGWKVELFF.

V is TRBV4-1 and J is TRBJ2-7; D is undetermined. Germline CDR1 is MGHRA and CDR2 is YSYEKL. The CDR3 extends over 12 amino acids. Between the trimmed V and J ends, which lost 0 bases and 4 bases, there was a span of 4 bases. The CDR3 spells CASSQDRYEQYF. The DNA of the CDR3 is TGCGCCAGCAGCCAAGACAGGTACGAGCAGTACTTC.

The rearrangement joins TRBV7-8 to TRBJ2-7; tentatively, D is TRBD1 (5 bases). This CDR3 contains 15 residues. V lost 1 base, J lost 7 bases, and 17 bases lay in between. The V gene's germline CDR1 is SGHVS and CDR2 FQNEAQ. The CDR3 bases are TGTGCCAGCAGCTTAGTGGGCGACAGAGCTACGGAGCAGTACTTC. Its translation is CASSLVGDRATEQYF.

DNA of the CDR3: TGCGCCAGCAGCGGGGGACAGGGGTACTCTGGAAACACCATATATTTT. Protein: CASSGGQGYSGNTIYF. The chain links TRBV5-1 to TRBJ1-3, with 10 bases matching TRBD1. Germline V gene lookup returns CDR1 SGHRS and CDR2 YFSETQ. The CDR3 runs 16 residues. V lost 4 bases and J lost 0; bases outside the gene matches: 4.

J is TRBJ1-4 and V is TRBV30; 9 bases are a match to TRBD1. CDR3 length: 17 amino acids. The germline CDR1 and CDR2 sequences are GTSNPN and SVGIG (reference sequence). The trim removed 0 bases at V and 2 bases at J, leaving 7 bases unmatched. CDR3 sequence: CAWSVPDRGITNEKLFF. CDR3 DNA sequence: TGTGCCTGGAGTGTACCGGACAGGGGAATCACTAATGAAAAACTGTTTTTT.

This clone appeared once. V is TRBV2 and J is TRBJ2-7; 9 positions agree with TRBD1. V lost 6 bases and J lost 4; bases outside the gene matches: 4. The V gene's germline CDR1 is SNHLY and CDR2 FYNNEI. The CDR3 length is 13 residues. CDR3 nucleotide sequence: TGTGCCAGCAGGACAGGGGGTCCGTACGAGCAGTACTTC. Protein sequence: CASRTGGPYEQYF.